This note documents a single T cell receptor (beta chain) sequence. This record comes from a study of control samples from healthy donors and cancer patients. The assay was immunoSEQ multiplex PCR, and TCRdb's table has in-frame clones only and misses some. The data show 85,000 to 90,000 clones, around nine tenths seen once. The CDR3 spans 14 residues. The germline gives CDR1 SNHLY, CDR2 FYNNEI. The junction had 8 bases not matched to a gene; V was cut back by 7 bases and J by 2 bases. The receptor's source is a man aged 30 to 39 in good health. The specimen was blood. This chain joins TRBV2 and TRBJ2-7, with 7 bases fitting TRBD1. The CDR3 is CASTERGGPYEQYF. CDR3 in DNA: TGTGCCAGCACCGAGCGAGGGGGCCCCTACGAGCAGTACTTC.